This TCR beta chain stems from a study of T cell responses to AZD1222 COVID-19 vaccine. Study at large: Pooling covered second doses at about 4 or about 12 weeks.

The assay was immunoSEQ multiplex PCR, and TCRdb's table has in-frame clones only and misses some. The sample records about 140,000 clones, roughly 84% being singletons. Study observations and caveats: Close to half of spike-specific TCRs reportedly recognize unmutated variant regions. The breadth and depth of Spike-specific TCRs increased once two AZD1222 doses had been given. Donors were mostly white British, more females; clonal diversity possibly underestimated.

This clone was seen a handful of times. The antigen remains unidentified. Germline V lookup: CDR1 MNHEY, CDR2 SMNVEV (reference sequence). CDR3 size: 18 residues. Trimming cost V 0 bases and J 0 bases, with 12 bases left between them. Sequences were derived from peripheral blood, sampled on day 0 of AZD1222 vaccination. The V gene is TRBV27, the J gene TRBJ1-6; D is perhaps TRBD1 (5 bases). The receptor comes from an adult in good health. The CDR3: CASSLSGPLSSYNSPLHF. CDR3 in DNA: TGTGCCAGCAGTTTATCGGGACCCCTGAGCTCCTATAATTCACCCCTCCACTTT.